What follows describes a single T cell receptor beta chain. The data originate from a study of T-cell reconstitution after alpha-beta-depleted transplantation in children. This CDR3 is built from 17 residues. The V segment lost 3 bases and the J segment 5 bases; nucleotides outside the gene matches: 8. Germline lookup yields CDR1 LGHNA and CDR2 YNFKEQ. TCRbeta library construction was performed incorporating unique molecular identifiers. In TCRdb, the PCR reads were re-called with MiXCR into one record per CDR3 protein. The data hold about 590,000 distinct CDR3 sequences, with about an eighth observed a single time.

V and J are TRBV4-2 and TRBJ2-2; 11 nucleotides match TRBD2. Sequencing used PBMCs, mostly from graft donor cells, obtained 360 days after TCRalphabeta/CD19-depleted stem cell transplant. The source of this sequence is a male patient younger than 18 who had a stem cell transplant for acute myeloid leukemia, so the T cells may come from the graft donor. CDR3 sequence (DNA): TGTGCCAGCAGCCACCCTAGCGGGAGGTCAATTACCGGGGAGCTGTTTTTT. Translation: CASSHPSGRSITGELFF.